A single sample is the source of the 8 T cell receptor beta chains below, sequenced in a study of Graves' ophthalmopathy and Graves' hyperthyroidism. Amplified TCR beta CDR3 regions were obtained using RNA transcripts as template. After a first-round RT-PCR with HTBI primers, a second-round multiplex PCR was run. TCRdb processed the multiplex PCR reads anew with MiXCR; each CDR3 protein has one entry. The profile covers around 1,000,000 distinct CDR3 sequences, with roughly two fifths appearing a single time and 11% taken by the ten largest. Specimen: peripheral blood or thyroid tissue (not recorded which). Every receptor here comes from an adult man with Graves' hyperthyroidism.

This clonotype showed up many times. The V and J genes are TRBV7-6 and TRBJ2-7; TRBD2 might be the D (7 bases). With 5 bases removed from V and 3 bases from J, the gap between germline ends came to 17 bases. The CDR3 consists of 15 residues. CDR1 and CDR2 from the germline V gene are SGHVS and FNYEAQ. In nucleotides, the CDR3 is TGTGCCAGCAGCCCCCGGGGGCGGGAGAACTACGAGCAGTACTTC. Encoded protein: CASSPRGRENYEQYF.

A single count supports this clonotype. Given a much more abundant clone one base away, this may be a read error. This sequence joins TRBV5-1 and TRBJ1-1; D is ambiguous. The CDR3 sequence is 13 residues long. Trimming removed 4 bases at V and 4 bases at J, with 11 bases between. Germline V gene sequence: CDR1 SGHRS, CDR2 YFSETQ. CDR3 residues: CASSPEWSTEAFF. In DNA, the CDR3 is TGCGCCAGCAGCCCGGAGTGGAGCACTGAAGCTTTCTTT.

Many counts were recorded for this clonotype. The chain is built from TRBV7-2 and TRBJ1-2, with D perhaps TRBD1 (5 bases). Per the germline V gene, CDR1 is SGHTA and CDR2 is FQGNSA. This CDR3 comprises 16 residues. The ends were cut back, 5 bases at V and 4 bases at J, with 20 bases in the middle. The DNA for the CDR3 is TGTGCCAGCAGCCCCCCGGGGGACGCGATGTCCTATGGCTACACCTTC. It codes for CASSPPGDAMSYGYTF.

This clonotype was detected a few times. J is TRBJ2-7 and V is TRBV14; no firm D call. Germline V gene sequence: CDR1 SGHDN, CDR2 FVKESK. The CDR3 has 16 residues. V was trimmed by 1 base and J by 0 bases, leaving 13 bases between them. The DNA for the CDR3 is TGTGCCAGCAGCCAAGTCGAATTCCAGAGCTCCTACGAGCAGTACTTC. This codes for CASSQVEFQSSYEQYF.

At least ten counts were recorded for this clonotype. The rearrangement joins TRBV5-8 to TRBJ1-1; no definite D call. V gave up 4 bases and J gave up 0 bases, with 7 bases separating them. CDR1 and CDR2 from the germline V gene are SGHTS and YDEGEE. The CDR3 length is 13 residues. The CDR3 protein is CASSEDMNTEAFF. In nucleotides, the CDR3 is TGTGCCAGCAGCGAAGACATGAACACTGAAGCTTTCTTT.

The chain has TRBV7-8 and TRBJ1-5; 7 positions match TRBD1. The V gene's germline CDR1 is SGHVS and CDR2 FQNEAQ. The CDR3 has 15 amino acids. J was trimmed by 11 bases and V by 2 bases; bases with no gene match: 12. The CDR3 loop reads CASSLSETGKKTQHF. For the CDR3, the DNA is TGTGCCAGCAGCTTATCAGAGACAGGGAAGAAGACCCAGCATTTT.

The chain links TRBV15 to TRBJ2-1; possible D gene TRBD2, 6 bases. The CDR3 extends over 15 amino acids. Germline assignment: CDR1 LNHNV and CDR2 YYDKDF (reference sequence). Deletions cut 2 bases from V and 0 bases from J, with 8 bases between. CDR3 residues: CATSRRENSYNEQFF. CDR3 in DNA: TGTGCCACCAGCAGACGGGAGAACTCCTACAATGAGCAGTTCTTC.

To note about this clonotype: This clone may be a read error of a much larger clone one base away. The CDR3 end shows no conserved phenylalanine or tryptophan, and so a read error is likely. V usage is TRBV7-9 and J usage is TRBJ1-2, with TRBD1 as a possible D gene (5 bases). This CDR3 has 14 residues. Germline loops: CDR1 SEHNR, CDR2 FQNEAQ (reference sequence). Trimming cost V 1 base and J 1 base, with 7 bases left between them. The CDR3 sequence: CASSLGTNNYGYTC. The DNA for the CDR3 is TGTGCCAGCAGCTTAGGGACAAATAACTATGGCTACACCTGC.